This is a list of T cell receptor beta chains from one sample in a study of OX40 agonist ivuxolimab in advanced cancers. The assay was immunoSEQ multiplex PCR, and TCRdb's table has in-frame clones only and misses some. The sample holds approximately 22,000 clones, 70% to 85% seen once. The source was CD4+ or CD8+ T cells sorted from blood, collected in a trial of the OX40 agonist ivuxolimab. These receptors all come from an adult with an advanced solid tumor such as melanoma, head and neck, liver or kidney cancer. Each CDR3 is given with its conserved first and last residue.

TRBJ1-4,TRBV7-8,CASSRDRGNEKLFF
TRBJ1-3,TRBV27,CASSSGLNTIYF
TRBJ1-1,TRBV5-6,CASSQTSGRWDMVTIAFF
TRBJ1-3,TRBV30,CAWNYDRENTIYF
TRBJ1-5,TRBV30,CAWSERGLDNQPQHF
TRBJ2-3,TRBV2,CASTRTRTDTQYF
TRBJ2-7,TRBV27,CASSFRDRGSYEQYF
TRBJ2-1,TRBV11-2,CASSYGTGPYNEQFF
TRBJ1-1,TRBV27,CASSLKQGAGEGTEAFF
TRBJ1-4,TRBV5-1,CASSRDGALTNEKLFF
TRBJ2-7,TRBV10-3,CAISPGQGRGYEQYF
TRBJ1-2,TRBV14,CASSHRDRGYGYTF
TRBJ1-1,TRBV19,CASSRRQGQTEAFF
TRBJ1-1,TRBV5-5,CASSLGTGGPAGTEAFF
TRBJ1-2,TRBV28,CASSPTRKGDYGYTF
TRBJ1-1,TRBV14,CASSLNLLTEAFF
TRBJ2-1,TRBV5-7,CASSLGASHPVNEQFF
TRBJ2-7,TRBV19,CASSPTGYEQYF
TRBJ2-7,TRBV12-5,CASGFGTPGRDYEQYF
TRBJ1-3,TRBV7-9,CASILTISGNTIYF
TRBJ1-4,TRBV19,CASSILAGEKLFF
TRBJ1-5,TRBV7-6,CASSWNSNQPQHF
TRBJ2-1,TRBV10-2,CASTRGNEQFF
TRBJ1-1,TRBV6-1,CATYPGGMNTEAFF
TRBJ2-7,TRBV6-6,CASMGTGGEQYF
TRBJ2-1,TRBV7-3,CASSLEYALGNEQFF
TRBJ2-1,TRBV28,CASSLSRQLNEQFF
TRBJ2-2,TRBV10-3,CAISDYAGPNTGELFF
TRBJ1-1,TRBV11-1,CASSLEIAIGNTEAFF
TRBJ2-7,TRBV7-9,CASSLVRGEVHEQYF
TRBJ2-1,TRBV11-2,CASRPTDRGLNEQFF
TRBJ2-7,TRBV30,CAWTSSGQIYEQYF
TRBJ2-1,TRBV19,CASSIDRRRGQFF
TRBJ1-1,TRBV19,CATLQPNTEAFF
TRBJ2-7,TRBV6-1,CASSVTGTGGYEQYF
TRBJ2-3,TRBV5-4,CASSLAGTSTDTQYF
TRBJ2-2,TRBV6-1,CASLRTHQTTGELFF
TRBJ1-4,TRBV11-1,CASSSLGANEKLFF
TRBJ2-1,TRBV29-1,CSVSGQVSYNEQFF
TRBJ1-5,TRBV2,CASRASDTSNQPQHF
TRBJ2-5,TRBV15,CATSRDRGSPSLETQYF
TRBJ2-7,TRBV6-5,CASSHGNGEYF
TRBJ1-1,TRBV5-1,CASSRDQDAEAFF
TRBJ2-1,TRBV7-9,CASSLDRVNEQFF
TRBJ1-3,TRBV9,CASSPLGTSGNTIYF
TRBJ2-3,TRBV4-1,CASSQHGLAEPTSTDTQYF
TRBJ2-7,TRBV27,CASSLGNEQYF
TRBJ1-6,TRBV2,CASTPSSGSPLHF
TRBJ1-5,TRBV27,CASSLWAGLINQPQHF
TRBJ2-2,TRBV5-1,CASSLGGGSGELFF
TRBJ2-7,TRBV28,CASSLDDYEQYF
TRBJ2-5,TRBV28,CASRIRDSLGETQYF
TRBJ2-1,TRBV7-2,CASSSRTAYNEQFF
TRBJ2-1,TRBV11-1,CASSSSSGTTLLYNEQFF
TRBJ1-6,TRBV5-1,CASSLLQGLNSPLHF
TRBJ2-1,TRBV4-2,CASSQDTGARNEQFF
TRBJ2-2,TRBV7-9,CASSGRLGLVGITGELFF